This T cell receptor (beta chain) was retrieved from a study of monozygotic twins with inflammatory bowel disease. The study's findings and limits: Relative to healthy twins, IBD patients had fewer clonotypes in common with others, a gap that was especially apparent with disease activity.

CDR1 DFQATT and CDR2 SNEGSKA come from the germline V gene (reference sequence). The CDR3 is 15 amino acids. With respect to this clonotype: Its antigen is not known.

One entry per CDR3 protein, without DNA, is what TCRdb gives after re-calling the 5' RACE reads. This sample contains approximately 160,000 distinct CDR3 sequences. This clonotype was sampled from a human donor with ulcerative colitis or Crohn's disease, or a healthy co-twin of an affected twin (not recorded which). The sample was blood. This chain links TRBV20-1 with TRBJ1-4. CDR3: CSARDLGLPNEKLFF.